A single sample is the source of the 2 T cell receptor beta chains below, sequenced in a study of OX40 agonist ivuxolimab in advanced cancers. Sequenced by immunoSEQ multiplex PCR; TCRdb stores in-frame clones only, minus some. This table has around 40,000 clones, about 85% appearing once. Here the sequenced sample was CD4+ or CD8+ T cells sorted from blood, taken in a trial of the OX40 agonist ivuxolimab. These receptors were taken from an adult with an advanced solid tumor such as melanoma, head and neck, liver or kidney cancer.

This chain joins TRBV11-2 and TRBJ1-5; D perhaps matches TRBD1 (5 bases). The CDR3 spans 14 residues. V gave up 1 base and J gave up 7 bases, with 11 bases separating them. Looked up from germline, CDR1 is SGHAT and CDR2 is FQNNGV. This CDR3 reads CASSLGQGGQPQHF. Written as DNA, the CDR3 is TGTGCCAGCAGCTTAGGGCAGGGTGGACAGCCCCAGCATTTT.

The rearrangement uses TRBV7-9 and TRBJ1-2; D is undetermined. The V gene's germline CDR1 is SEHNR and CDR2 FQNEAQ (reference sequence). The ends were cut back, 5 bases at V and 6 bases at J, with 19 bases in the middle. The CDR3 extends over 15 amino acids. CDR3 sequence (DNA): TGTGCCAGCAGCCCCCCGGACCAATGGTCGAATGGCTACACCTTC. This codes for CASSPPDQWSNGYTF.